The 32 T cell receptor beta chains listed next were all sequenced from one sample in a study of shared T cell receptors in the human thymus. Clones were read by immunoSEQ multiplex PCR, and TCRdb kept only the in-frame ones, dropping some. The table includes hundreds of thousands of clones, 87% detected once. These data were likewise used in another study, on human thymus T cells.

Sequencing was done on a sample of thymocytes. Source of these receptors: a boy in the first two years of life with a congenital heart defect.

The rearrangement joins TRBV7-2 to TRBJ1-3; D is perhaps TRBD1 (5 bases). V lost 6 bases to trimming and J lost 2 bases, with 11 bases between them. CDR3 size: 14 residues. From germline, CDR1 is SGHTA and CDR2 FQGNSA. The CDR3 DNA reads TGTGCCAGCAGTTTCGGGGGAACTGGAAACACCATATATTTT. Its protein is CASSFGGTGNTIYF.

The rearrangement uses TRBV5-1 and TRBJ2-1; TRBD2 matches at 8 bases. The CDR3 totals 14 residues. CDR1 is SGHRS, CDR2 YFSETQ, per germline. J was trimmed by 9 bases and V by 6 bases; bases with no gene match: 11. CDR3: CASIGPGLGGEQFF. In nucleotides, the CDR3 is TGCGCCAGCATCGGACCGGGACTAGGGGGTGAGCAGTTCTTC.

This clone was seen a few times. The chain carries TRBV4-3 and TRBJ1-4, with 9 bases aligning to TRBD1. V lost 3 bases, J lost 5 bases, and 4 bases stayed unmatched. The CDR3 covers 15 residues. Germline V gene lookup returns CDR1 LGHNA and CDR2 YSLEER. This CDR3 is CASSQDRGVNEKLFF. The CDR3, as DNA: TGCGCCAGCAGCCAGGACAGGGGCGTAAATGAAAAACTGTTTTTT.

The V and J genes are TRBV4-3 and TRBJ2-6, with D possibly being TRBD1 (6 bases). With 0 bases removed from V and 1 base from J, the gap between germline ends came to 16 bases. This CDR3 has 19 residues. CDR1 and CDR2 (germline): LGHNA, YSLEER. The CDR3 nucleotides read TGCGCCAGCAGCCAAGAAAGGCAGGGGATACGTTCTGGGGCCAACGTCCTGACTTTC. Translating gives CASSQERQGIRSGANVLTF.

The chain recombines TRBV6-5 with TRBJ2-5; 8 positions agree with TRBD2. Germline V gene data show CDR1 as MNHEY and CDR2 as SVGAGI. V lost 7 bases and J lost 4; bases outside the gene matches: 14. The CDR3 is made up of 16 amino acids. CDR3 in amino acids: CASTYTGTSILETQYF. The CDR3 DNA reads as TGTGCCAGCACTTATACCGGGACTAGTATATTAGAGACCCAGTACTTC.

The chain has TRBV12-5 and TRBJ2-1, with TRBD2 matching over 9 bases. V lost 4 bases to trimming and J lost 4 bases; unmatched junction nucleotides: 8. Looked up from germline, CDR1 is LGHNT and CDR2 is FRNRAP. The CDR3 extends over 16 amino acids. CDR3 nucleotides: TGTGCTAGTGGTTCACCGGGACTAGCCTCTTACAATGAGCAGTTCTTC. Its translation is CASGSPGLASYNEQFF.

The chain links TRBV4-2 to TRBJ2-1; possibly TRBD2 for D (5 bases). CDR1 is LGHNA and CDR2 is YNFKEQ in the germline V gene. V lost 4 bases, J lost 11 bases, and 12 bases lay in between. The CDR3 spans 12 residues. Here the CDR3 DNA reads TGTGCCAGCAGCCTGGACGGGGAGAAGCAGTTCTTC. It is translated as CASSLDGEKQFF.

This clone has a handful of counts. The J gene is TRBJ1-1, the V gene TRBV14; 7 nucleotides align to TRBD1. CDR1 and CDR2 (germline): SGHDN, FVKESK. The CDR3 totals 16 residues. V shed 6 bases, J shed 0 bases, and the junction held 10 bases outside the gene matches. The CDR3 sequence: CASSKGTDRLNTEAFF. Written as DNA, the CDR3 is TGTGCCAGCAGTAAGGGGACAGATAGACTGAACACTGAAGCTTTCTTT.

The chain uses TRBV7-6 and TRBJ1-6; the D gene is possibly TRBD1 (6 bases). Germline CDR1 and CDR2: SGHVS and FNYEAQ. V dropped 1 base and J dropped 7 bases, with 8 bases sitting between them. CDR3 size: 14 residues. The chain's CDR3 is CASSLGTANSPLHF. In nucleotides, the CDR3 is TGTGCCAGCAGCTTAGGGACAGCAAATTCACCCCTCCACTTT.

The chain recombines TRBV5-6 with TRBJ2-7, with 8 nucleotides matching TRBD1. From germline, CDR1 is SGHDT and CDR2 YYEEEE. The CDR3 spans 15 residues. V trimming: 4 bases; J trimming: 3 bases; junction bases outside the gene matches: 9. The chain's CDR3 is CASSLHSDRDYEQYF. In DNA, the CDR3 is TGTGCCAGCAGCCTACATTCGGACAGGGACTACGAGCAGTACTTC.

The chain carries TRBV4-1 and TRBJ1-2; TRBD1 is a possible D gene (6 bases). This CDR3 comprises 14 residues. The ends were cut back, 8 bases at V and 8 bases at J, with 21 bases in the middle. Per the germline V gene, CDR1 is MGHRA and CDR2 is YSYEKL. The DNA of the CDR3 is TGCGCCAGCGACAAGAAACAGGGAATGGGCGGCTACACCTTC. Residues: CASDKKQGMGGYTF.

The count of this clone is one. The genes are TRBV9 and TRBJ2-2, with 7 bases identical to TRBD1. The CDR3 is 17 residues long. CDR1 SGDLS and CDR2 YYNGEE come from the germline V gene. V lost 1 base, J lost 1 base, and 7 bases stayed unmatched. The CDR3 spells CASSVLTGAKNTGELFF. The CDR3, as DNA: TGTGCCAGCAGCGTATTAACAGGGGCGAAGAACACCGGGGAGCTGTTTTTT.

Details on this clone: The same CDR3 arises from other DNA sequences in this sample as well. The V gene is TRBV5-4, the J gene TRBJ2-3; D not resolved. In germline, CDR1 is SGHNT, CDR2 YYREEE (reference sequence). The V and J ends lost 2 bases and 6 bases respectively, with 4 bases between them. The CDR3 runs to 11 residues. As DNA, the CDR3 is TGTGCCAGCAGCTTTCTGGATACGCAGTATTTT. Translated: CASSFLDTQYF.

This chain links TRBV6-6 with TRBJ2-4, with D perhaps matching TRBD2 (6 bases). Germline V gene sequence: CDR1 MNHNY, CDR2 SVGAGI (reference sequence). This CDR3 spans 15 amino acids. Between the trimmed V and J ends, which lost 4 bases and 0 bases, there was a span of 10 bases. In DNA form, the CDR3 reads TGTGCCAGCAGTTCCGTGGAGGGAGCCAAAAACATTCAGTACTTC. Translation gives CASSSVEGAKNIQYF.

The chain joins TRBV7-3 to TRBJ2-7; TRBD2 aligns across 8 bases. The germline CDR1 and CDR2 sequences are SGHTA and FQGTGA. Trimming at V came to 1 base and at J to 2 bases, leaving 4 bases not matched to a gene. CDR3 length equals 15 residues. The CDR3 spells CASSLNGGGPYEQYF. For the CDR3, the DNA is TGTGCCAGCAGCTTAAACGGGGGGGGTCCCTACGAGCAGTACTTC.

This chain links TRBV27 with TRBJ1-1; a possible D gene is TRBD1 (5 bases). Looked up from germline, CDR1 is MNHEY and CDR2 is SMNVEV (reference sequence). V gave up 4 bases and J gave up 1 base, with 7 bases separating them. There are 13 residues in the CDR3. Here the CDR3 reads CASSWGGNTEAFF. DNA for the CDR3: TGTGCCAGCAGTTGGGGGGGGAACACTGAAGCTTTCTTT.

The rearrangement uses TRBV11-2 and TRBJ2-1; the match to TRBD2 covers 13 bases. The J segment lost 5 bases and the V segment lost 7 bases, leaving 14 bases of the junction unmatched. This CDR3 comprises 18 residues. CDR1 and CDR2 from the germline V gene are SGHAT and FQNNGV. The CDR3 coding sequence is TGTGCCAGCAAAGGGACTAGCGGGACGGTATCAAGGAACAATGAGCAGTTCTTC. Its protein product is CASKGTSGTVSRNNEQFF.

This chain links TRBV5-4 with TRBJ2-3; 7 nucleotides line up with TRBD2. The germline gives CDR1 SGHNT, CDR2 YYREEE (reference sequence). The CDR3 runs to 19 residues. Trimming cost V 0 bases and J 2 bases; bases outside gene matches: 15. CDR3 sequence: CASSLGRSGGKRITDTQYF. DNA for the CDR3: TGTGCCAGCAGCTTGGGGAGATCGGGGGGAAAGAGGATCACAGATACGCAGTATTTT.

The rearrangement joins TRBV4-3 to TRBJ2-7, with TRBD1 identical over 10 bases. The CDR3 loop spans 16 amino acids. The germline gives CDR1 LGHNA, CDR2 YSLEER. V shed 0 bases and J 7 bases; nucleotides not matched to a gene: 9. The DNA for the CDR3 is TGCGCCAGCAGCCAAGAACCCGGGACAGGGGTGGGGGAGCAGTACTTC. This encodes CASSQEPGTGVGEQYF.

The chain is built from TRBV16 and TRBJ1-2, with D possibly being TRBD1 (5 bases). V lost 4 bases, J lost 5 bases, and 8 bases lay in between. CDR3 length: 12 residues. Germline V gene data show CDR1 as KGHSY and CDR2 as FQNENV. In DNA, the CDR3 is TGTGCCAGCAGCCCGACAGTATATGGCTACACCTTC. Protein product: CASSPTVYGYTF.

This clone has only a few counts. This chain links TRBV4-3 with TRBJ2-7, with 7 bases identical to TRBD2. Germline V gives CDR1 LGHNA, CDR2 YSLEER. The CDR3 runs to 15 residues. Trimming removed 0 bases from V and 0 bases from J; junction bases left unmatched: 2. The CDR3 DNA reads as TGCGCCAGCAGCCAAGAGTGGGGGGGCTCCTACGAGCAGTACTTC. Its translation is CASSQEWGGSYEQYF.

This clone showed up just once. The genes are TRBV6-5 and TRBJ2-1; 12 bases are shared with TRBD2. Germline V CDR1 and CDR2: MNHEY, SVGAGI. V shed 5 bases, J shed 6 bases, and the junction held 5 bases outside the gene matches. This CDR3 spans 15 amino acids. The CDR3 here is CASSPLAGGTNEQFF. Written as DNA, the CDR3 is TGTGCCAGCAGTCCACTAGCGGGAGGTACCAATGAGCAGTTCTTC.

This clone was seen a few times. This chain connects TRBV18 to TRBJ1-3; the match to TRBD1 covers 7 bases. The CDR3 consists of 16 residues. The germline V gene has CDR1 KGHSH and CDR2 LQKENI. J gave up 0 bases and V 4 bases, and 6 bases lay outside the gene matches. CDR3 region: CASSHTDRSSGNTIYF. Here the CDR3 DNA reads TGTGCCAGCTCACATACGGACAGGAGCTCTGGAAACACCATATATTTT. The full variable domain, with the rest looked up from reference TRBV18 and TRBJ1-3, is NAGVMQNPRHLVRRRGQEARLRCSPMKGHSHVYWYRQLPEEGLKFMVYLQKENIIDESGMPKERFSAEFPKEGPSILRIQQVVRGDSAAYFCASSHTDRSSGNTIYFGEGSWLTVV.

The genes are TRBV7-2 and TRBJ2-3, with 11 bases lining up with TRBD2. Germline trimming cut 6 bases from V and 5 bases from J; bases unmatched to any gene: 13. CDR3 length equals 17 residues. The germline gives CDR1 SGHTA, CDR2 FQGNSA. CDR3 DNA: TGTGCCAGCAGTCCCAACCTAGCGGGGGGTATTGGAGATACGCAGTATTTT. Residues: CASSPNLAGGIGDTQYF.

The V call is TRBV13, the J call TRBJ2-1; TRBD2 matches at 11 bases. The CDR3 runs 18 residues. V shed 0 bases, J shed 2 bases, and the junction held 6 bases outside the gene matches. Germline V gives CDR1 PRHDT, CDR2 FYEKMQ (reference sequence). CDR3 amino acids: CASSLGAQLAGAYNEQFF. The CDR3 nucleotides are TGTGCCAGCAGCTTAGGCGCCCAACTAGCGGGGGCCTACAATGAGCAGTTCTTC.

CDR3 sequence (DNA): TGTGCCAGCAGTAACAGGGCGCGATCGCGCGATCCATGGGAGACCCAGTACTTC. It translates to CASSNRARSRDPWETQYF. The chain uses TRBV2 and TRBJ2-5, with D possibly TRBD1 on 6 matching bases. The CDR3 consists of 18 residues. Trimming removed 5 bases at V and 5 bases at J, with 27 bases between. Germline-derived CDR1 and CDR2 are SNHLY and FYNNEI.

The chain carries TRBV19 and TRBJ1-3; 9 positions agree with TRBD1. V gave up 6 bases and J gave up 3 bases; unmatched junction bases: 9. The CDR3 extends over 16 amino acids. The germline gives CDR1 LNHDA, CDR2 SQIVND (reference sequence). The DNA for the CDR3 is TGTGCCAGTAGCCCTAATCGGGACAGGGTTGGAAACACCATATATTTT. It specifies CASSPNRDRVGNTIYF.

This rearrangement joins TRBV5-6 to TRBJ2-7, with 8 bases aligning to TRBD1. The ends lost 0 bases at V and 2 bases at J; junction bases unmatched: 4. The CDR3 runs 15 residues. The germline gives CDR1 SGHDT, CDR2 YYEEEE. The CDR3 is CASSLGQGFTYEQYF. CDR3 coding DNA: TGTGCCAGCAGCTTGGGACAGGGGTTCACCTACGAGCAGTACTTC.

V usage is TRBV5-1 and J usage is TRBJ2-1, with D possibly being TRBD1 (5 bases). The ends were cut back, 6 bases at V and 7 bases at J, with 26 bases in the middle. The germline V gene encodes CDR1 SGHRS and CDR2 YFSETQ. This CDR3 comprises 17 residues. DNA for the CDR3: TGCGCCAGCACCTTTACCCATCAGGGAACCTCTCGAAATGAGCAGTTCTTC. Translation: CASTFTHQGTSRNEQFF.

The V and J genes are TRBV4-2 and TRBJ1-4; D may be TRBD1 (6 bases). The CDR3 contains 17 residues. V was trimmed by 0 bases and J by 5 bases, leaving 16 bases between them. Germline CDR1 and CDR2: LGHNA and YNFKEQ. CDR3 protein: CASSQDREDRKNEKLFF. In nucleotides, the CDR3 is TGTGCCAGCAGCCAAGATCGGGAGGACAGAAAGAATGAAAAACTGTTTTTT.

The rearrangement joins TRBV15 to TRBJ1-5; perhaps TRBD1 as D (6 bases). Germline V gene data show CDR1 as LNHNV and CDR2 as YYDKDF (reference sequence). This CDR3 contains 14 residues. V gave up 1 base and J gave up 3 bases, with 7 bases separating them. This CDR3 reads CATSRGQDNQPQHF. The CDR3, as DNA: TGTGCCACCAGCAGAGGACAGGACAATCAGCCCCAGCATTTT.

The rearrangement joins TRBV5-8 to TRBJ2-3; 13 nucleotides align to TRBD2. CDR3 length: 17 amino acids. Losses at the gene ends were 1 base for V and 4 bases for J; bases not matched to a gene: 6. Germline V lookup: CDR1 SGHTS, CDR2 YDEGEE. CDR3 sequence (DNA): TGTGCCAGCAGCTTGCACCCACTAGCGGGGGGGCCAGATACGCAGTATTTT. Residues: CASSLHPLAGGPDTQYF.